The subject of this entry is one T cell receptor (beta chain). Antigen unknown. This entry belongs to a study of T cell responses to AZD1222 COVID-19 vaccine. Study-level findings and limits: Among vaccine-associated CD4 TCRs, coverage spanned spike, with dominance at 160-218 and 743-854. The donor group comprised mostly white British people and more females; the analysis possibly underestimated clonal diversity. Spike-specific TCRs gained breadth and depth after people received two AZD1222 doses.

Germline CDR1 is SNHLY and CDR2 is FYNNEI. V lost 8 bases, J lost 9 bases, and 23 bases lay in between. This CDR3 has 15 amino acids. Assay: immunoSEQ multiplex PCR; the TCRdb copy retains only in-frame clones and omits some. The table has 50,000 to 65,000 clones, around 92% seen once. Recipients boosted at about 4 weeks or about 12 weeks are pooled. Source: peripheral blood, taken 28 days after the second AZD1222 dose. The chain employs TRBV2 and TRBJ2-1; perhaps TRBD2 as D (5 bases). The receptor was derived from an adult who received the AZD1222 COVID-19 vaccine. In DNA, the CDR3 is TGTGCCAGCGGCCTAGGAGCTAACTTGGGGAGTGAGCAGTTCTTC. Its protein product is CASGLGANLGSEQFF.